This T cell receptor (beta chain) was sequenced in a study of T cell responses to AZD1222 COVID-19 vaccine. Data came from immunoSEQ multiplex PCR; TCRdb stores just in-frame clones and leaves some out. The sample lists some 180,000 clones, around nine tenths occurring once. Study outcomes and limitations: Across spike, vaccine-associated CD4 TCRs were found, dominant at 160-218 and 743-854.

The CDR3 is made up of 13 amino acids. Germline V gene data show CDR1 as SGHTA and CDR2 as FQGNSA. Trimming removed 5 bases at V and 0 bases at J, with 7 bases between. To note about this clone: Its antigen is as yet unknown.

Sequences were derived from peripheral blood, sampled on day 0 of AZD1222 vaccination. The chain carries TRBV7-2 and TRBJ1-2, with D perhaps matching TRBD1 (5 bases). This receptor was identified in an adult in good health. The CDR3 nucleotides read TGTGCCAGCAGCCTCAGGGCTAACTATGGCTACACCTTC. Translating it yields CASSLRANYGYTF.